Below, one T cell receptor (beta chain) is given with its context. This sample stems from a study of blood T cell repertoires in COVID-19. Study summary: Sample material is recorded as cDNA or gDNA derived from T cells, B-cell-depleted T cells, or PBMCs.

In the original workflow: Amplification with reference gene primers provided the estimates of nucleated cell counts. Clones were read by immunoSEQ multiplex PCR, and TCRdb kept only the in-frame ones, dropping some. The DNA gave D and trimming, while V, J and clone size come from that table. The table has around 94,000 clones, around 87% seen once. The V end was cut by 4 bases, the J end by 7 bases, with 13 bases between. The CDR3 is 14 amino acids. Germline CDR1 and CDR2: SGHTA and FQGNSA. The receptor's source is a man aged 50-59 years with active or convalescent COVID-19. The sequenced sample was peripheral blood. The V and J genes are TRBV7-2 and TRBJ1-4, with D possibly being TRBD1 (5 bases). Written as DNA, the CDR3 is TGTGCCAGCAGCTCCGGGGCCGGGGGTGAAAAACTGTTTTTT. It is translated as CASSSGAGGEKLFF.